Sequencing of this TCR beta chain was carried out in a study of blood T cells in healthy people across ages. Findings of the study overall: One million T cells yielded diversity estimates that were considered underestimates. In long-lived donors, naive CD4+ cell counts and diversity exceeded those of aged donors. Possibly confounding the expanded clonotype changes was the fact that donor CMV status was unknown.

This CDR3 comprises 14 residues. V was cut by 4 bases and J by 2 bases, with 9 bases left in between. Germline V lookup: CDR1 LGHDT, CDR2 YNNKEL (reference sequence). The authors ran a second PCR of about 7 to 11 cycles using a sample-barcoded 5' primer and a J-beta primer mix. One entry per CDR3 protein results from TCRdb running MiXCR on the 5' RACE reads. The data contain about 970,000 distinct CDR3 sequences, roughly 51% of them seen just once; the ten biggest clones take up around 21%. Donation came from healthy Caucasian individuals in Russia who were aged 6 to 90. Comments on this clonotype: The antigen is unknown.

The genes are TRBV3-1 and TRBJ1-3, with D unresolved. The sequence was obtained from a woman aged 55-69 years in good health. Sequencing was performed on blood. CDR3 region: CASSLTEAGNTIYF. The CDR3, as DNA: TGTGCCAGCAGCCTCACAGAGGCTGGAAACACCATATATTTT.